Listed here is a single T cell receptor beta chain. Its matching antigen is unknown. This sample stems from a study of T cells in localized non-small cell lung cancer. Study-level points and caveats: A median of about 52 clones ranked among the top 100 in tumor appeared in adjacent lung. Because sequencing included only one region (of the tumor), heterogeneity remains possible. Longer overall survival associated with higher blood T cell density; shorter survival with higher adjacent-lung clonality. Clonality of T cells reached its maximum in uninvolved adjacent lung, surpassing tumor.

The CDR3 loop spans 12 amino acids. The germline V gene encodes CDR1 MDHEN and CDR2 SYDVKM. Here immunoSEQ multiplex PCR was the method, and the copy in TCRdb shows in-frame clones only, minus some. The sample includes roughly 24,000 clones, around 93% of them seen just once. The gene calls are TRBV28 and TRBJ2-5, with D perhaps TRBD2 (6 bases). The end of the DNA is better explained by TRBJ2-7, so the J call may be wrong. Here the sequenced sample was peripheral blood, taken before any cancer treatment. The receptor's source is a female donor over 55 with stage II squamous cell lung carcinoma. CDR3 DNA: TGTGCCAGCAGTTTACTAGCGTACGAGCAGTACTTC. Residues: CASSLLAYEQYF.